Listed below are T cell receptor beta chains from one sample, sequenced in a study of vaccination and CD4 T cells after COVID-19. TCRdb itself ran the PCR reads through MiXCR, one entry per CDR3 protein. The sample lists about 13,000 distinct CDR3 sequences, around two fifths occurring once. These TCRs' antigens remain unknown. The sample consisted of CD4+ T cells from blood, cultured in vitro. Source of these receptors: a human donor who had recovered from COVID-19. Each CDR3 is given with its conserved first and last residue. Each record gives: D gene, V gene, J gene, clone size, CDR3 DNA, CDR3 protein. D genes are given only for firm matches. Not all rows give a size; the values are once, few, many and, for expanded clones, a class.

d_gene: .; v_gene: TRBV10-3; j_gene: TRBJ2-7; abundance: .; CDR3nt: TGTGCCATCAGTGAGTCCTCAGGAATCGAGCAGTACTTC; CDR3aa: CAISESSGIEQYF
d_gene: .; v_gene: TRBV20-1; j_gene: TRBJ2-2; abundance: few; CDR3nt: TGCAGTGCTAGAGCGGTAGGGGCCTGGACCGGGGAGCTGTTTTTT; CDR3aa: CSARAVGAWTGELFF
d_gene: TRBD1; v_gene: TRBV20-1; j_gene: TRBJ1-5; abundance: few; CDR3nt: TGCAGTGCTAGTCGTAGGGGACAGGGCCATCAGCCCCAGCATTTT; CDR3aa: CSASRRGQGHQPQHF
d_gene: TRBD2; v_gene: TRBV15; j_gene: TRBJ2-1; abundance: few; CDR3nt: TGTGCCACCAGCAGAGCTGGATTAGCGGGGGGTAATGAGCAGTTCTTC; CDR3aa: CATSRAGLAGGNEQFF
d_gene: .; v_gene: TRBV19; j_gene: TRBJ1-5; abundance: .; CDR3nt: TGTGCCAGTAGTATGGGTGACAGACGGCAGCCCCAGCATTTT; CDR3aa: CASSMGDRRQPQHF
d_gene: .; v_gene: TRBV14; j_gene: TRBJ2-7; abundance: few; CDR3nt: TGTGCCAGCAGCCAGGACCTGATAACCTACGAGCAGTACTTC; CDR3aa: CASSQDLITYEQYF
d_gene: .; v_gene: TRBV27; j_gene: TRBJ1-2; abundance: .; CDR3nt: TGTGTCAGCAGTTTATTAGGGACTCCTAACTATGGCTACACCTTC; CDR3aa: CVSSLLGTPNYGYTF
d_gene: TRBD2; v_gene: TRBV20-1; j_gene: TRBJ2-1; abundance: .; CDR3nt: TGCAGTGCTGGAGACGCTAGCGGATCCTACAATGAGCAGTTCTTC; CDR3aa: CSAGDASGSYNEQFF
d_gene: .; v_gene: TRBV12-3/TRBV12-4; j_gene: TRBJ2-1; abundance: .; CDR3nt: TGTGCCAGCAGTTCAGGGACCACCGAGTTCTTC; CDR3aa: CASSSGTTEFF
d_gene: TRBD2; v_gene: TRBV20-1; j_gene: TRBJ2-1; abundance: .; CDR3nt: TGCAGTGCTATAAAGTCCCGGGACTACCTCTACAATGAGCAGTTCTTC; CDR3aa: CSAIKSRDYLYNEQFF
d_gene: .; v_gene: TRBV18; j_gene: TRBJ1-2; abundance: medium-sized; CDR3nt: TGTGCCAGCTCACCGGGGACGGACTCTAACACCTTC; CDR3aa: CASSPGTDSNTF
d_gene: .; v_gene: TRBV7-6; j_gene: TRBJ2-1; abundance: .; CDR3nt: TGTGCCAGCAGCGAAAGGACTCGCCGAGAGCAGTTCTTC; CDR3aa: CASSERTRREQFF
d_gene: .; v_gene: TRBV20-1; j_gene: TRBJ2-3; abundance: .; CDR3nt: TGCAGTGCTCAGACCCGTATGGGTGCGGATACGCAGTATTTT; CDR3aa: CSAQTRMGADTQYF
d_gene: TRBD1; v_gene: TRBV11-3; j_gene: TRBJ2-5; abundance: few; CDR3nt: TGTGCCAGCAGCTTAGGAGGCAGGGGGCGAGAGACCCAGTACTTC; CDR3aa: CASSLGGRGRETQYF
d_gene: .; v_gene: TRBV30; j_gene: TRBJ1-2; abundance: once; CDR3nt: TGTGCCTGGAGTGGCAGGCAGGGCTTACCGTATGGCTACACCTTC; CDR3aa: CAWSGRQGLPYGYTF
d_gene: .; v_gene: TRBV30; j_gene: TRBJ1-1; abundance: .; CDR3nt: TGTGCCTGGAGTGTGAGCGCCGGGTCTGGTGAAGCTTTCTTT; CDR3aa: CAWSVSAGSGEAFF
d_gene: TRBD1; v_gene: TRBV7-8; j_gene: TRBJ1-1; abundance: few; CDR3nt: TGTGCCAGCACCGCTAGGACAGGGGGGACTGAAGCTTTCTTT; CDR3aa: CASTARTGGTEAFF
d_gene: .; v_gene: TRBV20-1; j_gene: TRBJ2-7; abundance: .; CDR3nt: TGCAGTGCTAGGTCCCCCGGTAGGGGCGACCCGTACTTC; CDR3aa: CSARSPGRGDPYF
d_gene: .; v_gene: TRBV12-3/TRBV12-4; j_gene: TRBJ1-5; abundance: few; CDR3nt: TGTGCCAGCAGTCCCCTCAGGACAGGCAATCAGCCCCAGCATTTT; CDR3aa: CASSPLRTGNQPQHF
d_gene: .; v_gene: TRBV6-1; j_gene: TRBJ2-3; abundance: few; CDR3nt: TGTGCCAGCAGTCCGAACGTGGGGATAGATACGCAGTATTTT; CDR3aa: CASSPNVGIDTQYF
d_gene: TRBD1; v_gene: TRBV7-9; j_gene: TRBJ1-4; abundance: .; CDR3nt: TGTGCCAGCAGCTTACCGGGACAGGGTACGGGTGAAAAACTGTTTTTT; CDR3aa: CASSLPGQGTGEKLFF
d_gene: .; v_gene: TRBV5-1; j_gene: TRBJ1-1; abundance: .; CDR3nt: TGCGCCAGCAGCTCCCAGGGGAGAAGTACGAACACTGAAGCTTTCTTT; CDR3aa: CASSSQGRSTNTEAFF
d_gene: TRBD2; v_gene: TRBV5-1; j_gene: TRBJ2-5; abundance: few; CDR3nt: TGCGCCAGCAGCCTGGGATTTGAGGCGGGGGGGGAGACCCAGTACTTC; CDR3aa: CASSLGFEAGGETQYF
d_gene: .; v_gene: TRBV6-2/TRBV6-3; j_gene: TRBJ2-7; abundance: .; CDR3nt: TGTGCCAGCACCGAGTTAAATCAGGGGATCCGCCACGAGCAGTACTTC; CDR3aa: CASTELNQGIRHEQYF
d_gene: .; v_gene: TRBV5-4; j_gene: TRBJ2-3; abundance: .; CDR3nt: TGTGCCAGCAGCTTGGTGACTAGCACAGATACGCAGTATTTT; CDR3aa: CASSLVTSTDTQYF
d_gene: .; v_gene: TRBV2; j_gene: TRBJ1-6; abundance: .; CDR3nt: TGTGCCAGCAGGGGCAGGGTAAACGGTAATTCACCCCTCCACTTT; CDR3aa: CASRGRVNGNSPLHF
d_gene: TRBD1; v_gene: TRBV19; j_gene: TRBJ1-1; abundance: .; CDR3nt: TGTGCCAGTAGTATTTGGGGAAGGGGGCTTATCACTGAAGCTTTCTTT; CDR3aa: CASSIWGRGLITEAFF
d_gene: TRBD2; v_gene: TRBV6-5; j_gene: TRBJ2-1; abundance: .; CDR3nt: TGTGCCAGCAGTTACCGGTCGGGAGGTTCCGAGCAGTTCTTC; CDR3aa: CASSYRSGGSEQFF
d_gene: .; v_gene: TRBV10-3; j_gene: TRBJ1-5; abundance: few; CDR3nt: TGTGCCATCTGGGGCGGGATAAGCAATCAGCCCCAGCATTTT; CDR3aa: CAIWGGISNQPQHF
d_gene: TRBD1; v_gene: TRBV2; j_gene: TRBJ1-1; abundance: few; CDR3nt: TGTGCCAGCAACTGGGGGACAGGGATACGGTTGGGCACTGAAGCTTTCTTT; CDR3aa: CASNWGTGIRLGTEAFF
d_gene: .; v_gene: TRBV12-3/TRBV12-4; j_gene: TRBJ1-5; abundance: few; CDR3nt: TGTGCCAGCAGTCGGGACCATCAGCCCCAGCATTTT; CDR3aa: CASSRDHQPQHF
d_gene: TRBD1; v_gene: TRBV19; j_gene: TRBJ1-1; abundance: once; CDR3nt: TGTGCCAGTAGTATACAGGGGGCAGGCACTGAAGCTTTCTTT; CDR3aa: CASSIQGAGTEAFF
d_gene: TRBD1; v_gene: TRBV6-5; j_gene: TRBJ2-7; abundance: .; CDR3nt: TGTGCCAGCAGTTACCCGACAGGGGGTCTCTCCTACGAGCAGTACTTC; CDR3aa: CASSYPTGGLSYEQYF
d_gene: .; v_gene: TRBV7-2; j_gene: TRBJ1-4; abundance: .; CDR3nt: TGTGCCAGCAGCTTAGCGAGGGAAAAACTGTTTTTT; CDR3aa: CASSLAREKLFF
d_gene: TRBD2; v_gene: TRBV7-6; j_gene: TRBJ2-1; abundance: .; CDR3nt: TGTGCCAGCAGCTTAGGTTCGCGGGGGGGCAATGGGAATGAGCAGTTCTTC; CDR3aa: CASSLGSRGGNGNEQFF
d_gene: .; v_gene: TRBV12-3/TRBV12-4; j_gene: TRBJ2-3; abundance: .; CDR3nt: TGTGCCAGCAGTTTGAGTGGGCGGGGAACAGATACGCAGTATTTT; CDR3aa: CASSLSGRGTDTQYF
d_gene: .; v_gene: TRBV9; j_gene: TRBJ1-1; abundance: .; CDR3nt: TGTGCCAGCAGCGTCGGACCCCGGAACACTGAAGCTTTCTTT; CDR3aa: CASSVGPRNTEAFF
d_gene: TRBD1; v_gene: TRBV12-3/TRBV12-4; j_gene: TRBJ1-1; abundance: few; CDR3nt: TGTGCCAGCAGTCCAGGGACAGGGAGACCGAACACTGAAGCTTTCTTT; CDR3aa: CASSPGTGRPNTEAFF
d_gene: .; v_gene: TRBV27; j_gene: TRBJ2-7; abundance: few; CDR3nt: TGTGCCAGCAGTCCCTCCGGGCCGTCCCACGAGCAGTACTTC; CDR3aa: CASSPSGPSHEQYF
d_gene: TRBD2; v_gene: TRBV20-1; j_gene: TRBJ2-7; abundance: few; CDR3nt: TGCAGTGTAGGGACTAGCGGGGGCTACGAGCAGTACTTC; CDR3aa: CSVGTSGGYEQYF
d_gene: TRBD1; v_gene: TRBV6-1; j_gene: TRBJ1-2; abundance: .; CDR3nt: TGTGCCAGCAGGAGAAGACAGGGAGAAAACGGCTACACCTTC; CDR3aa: CASRRRQGENGYTF
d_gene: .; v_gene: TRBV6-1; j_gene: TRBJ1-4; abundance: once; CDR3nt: TGTGCCAGCAGTGAAATGGGACGGGAAAAACTGTTTTTT; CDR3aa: CASSEMGREKLFF
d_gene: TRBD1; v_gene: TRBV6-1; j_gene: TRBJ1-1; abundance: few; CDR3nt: TGTGCCAGCCGGGACAGAGTGAACACTGAAGCTTTCTTT; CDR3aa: CASRDRVNTEAFF
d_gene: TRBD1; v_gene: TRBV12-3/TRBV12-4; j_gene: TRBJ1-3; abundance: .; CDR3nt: TGTGCCAGCAGTTTTGGACAGGCAATTCATTTT; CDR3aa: CASSFGQAIHF
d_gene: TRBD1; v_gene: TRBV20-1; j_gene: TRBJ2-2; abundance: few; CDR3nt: TGCAGTGCTAGAGATAAACAGGGGTACACCGGGGAGCTGTTTTTT; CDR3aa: CSARDKQGYTGELFF
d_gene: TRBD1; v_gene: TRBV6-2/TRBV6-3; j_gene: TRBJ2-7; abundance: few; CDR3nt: TGTGCCAGCAGTTTTTCGGCAGGGGGCCTTCCCTACGAGCAGTACTTC; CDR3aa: CASSFSAGGLPYEQYF
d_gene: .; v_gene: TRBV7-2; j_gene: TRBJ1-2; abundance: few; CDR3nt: TGTGCCAGCAGCCCCAAAACGGGGGGTTATGGCTACACCTTC; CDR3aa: CASSPKTGGYGYTF